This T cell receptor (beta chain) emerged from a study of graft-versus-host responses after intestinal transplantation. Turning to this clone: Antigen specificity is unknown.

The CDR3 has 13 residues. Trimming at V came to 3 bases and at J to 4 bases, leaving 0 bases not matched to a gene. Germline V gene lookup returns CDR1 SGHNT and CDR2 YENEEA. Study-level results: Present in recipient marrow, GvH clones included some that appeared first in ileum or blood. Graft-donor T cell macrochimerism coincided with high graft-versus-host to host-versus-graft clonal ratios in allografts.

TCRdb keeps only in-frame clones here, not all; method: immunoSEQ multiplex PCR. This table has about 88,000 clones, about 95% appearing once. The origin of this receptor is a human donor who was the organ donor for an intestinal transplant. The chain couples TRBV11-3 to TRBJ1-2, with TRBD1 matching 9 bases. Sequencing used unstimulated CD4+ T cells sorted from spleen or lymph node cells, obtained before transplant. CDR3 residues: CASSLTGGYGYTF. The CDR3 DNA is TGTGCCAGCAGCTTGACAGGGGGCTATGGCTACACCTTC.